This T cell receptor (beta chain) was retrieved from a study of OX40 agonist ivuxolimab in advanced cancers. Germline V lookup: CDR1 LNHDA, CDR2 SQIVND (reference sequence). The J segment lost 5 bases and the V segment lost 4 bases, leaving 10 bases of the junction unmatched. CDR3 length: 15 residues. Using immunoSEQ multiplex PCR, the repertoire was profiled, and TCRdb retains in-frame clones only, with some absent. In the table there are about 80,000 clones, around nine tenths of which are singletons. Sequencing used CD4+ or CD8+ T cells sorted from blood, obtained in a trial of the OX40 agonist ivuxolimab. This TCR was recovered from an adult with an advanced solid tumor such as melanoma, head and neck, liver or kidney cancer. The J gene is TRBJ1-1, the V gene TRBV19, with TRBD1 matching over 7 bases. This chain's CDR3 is CASSRGPGGRTEAFF. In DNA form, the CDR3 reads TGTGCCAGTAGTAGGGGGCCAGGGGGGAGAACTGAAGCTTTCTTT.